Each of the 32 T cell receptor beta chains below was sequenced from the same sample in a study of beta chain features in type 1 diabetes. Study conclusions and caveats: TCRB CDR3 length was moderately but significantly reduced in all four CD4+ subsets of Type 1 diabetes patients.

Of the isolated RNA, all was reverse transcribed, and so the sequenced material was expressed TCRB transcripts. Measured with immunoSEQ multiplex PCR; TCRdb has only the in-frame clones, and not every one. The repertoire holds roughly 350,000 clones, 9.5% to 10% seen once, with around 0.66% in the top ten. These TCRs' antigens remain unknown. The sequenced material came from central memory CD4+ T cells from blood. The source of these receptors is a man under 40 with type 1 diabetes.

In this sample, this clone turned up a few times. The chain uses TRBV13 and TRBJ2-1; 13 bases agree with TRBD2. Germline values: CDR1 PRHDT, CDR2 FYEKMQ (reference sequence). The J segment lost 2 bases and the V segment lost 5 bases, leaving 9 bases of the junction unmatched. This CDR3 is 18 amino acids long. CDR3 sequence reads: CASSPTSGRAWTYNEQFF. In DNA form, the CDR3 reads TGTGCCAGCAGCCCCACTAGCGGGAGGGCCTGGACCTACAATGAGCAGTTCTTC.

This clone has a count of ten or more. V usage is TRBV28 and J usage is TRBJ2-3; 11 bases map to TRBD2. The CDR3 has 16 residues. V shed 6 bases, J shed 6 bases, and the junction held 11 bases outside the gene matches. The germline gives CDR1 MDHEN, CDR2 SYDVKM. CDR3 residues: CASRPLAGGDVDTQYF. The CDR3 nucleotides are TGTGCCAGCAGACCATTAGCGGGAGGGGATGTGGATACGCAGTATTTT.

This clone was found a few times. Other DNA variants within this sample encode the same CDR3. This chain uses TRBV4-2 with TRBJ1-4; D might be TRBD1 (6 bases). Germline loops: CDR1 LGHNA, CDR2 YNFKEQ. Between the trimmed V and J ends, which lost 0 bases and 2 bases, there was a span of 7 bases. The CDR3 contains 15 residues. The CDR3 sequence: CASSQEGGTNEKLFF. The CDR3, as DNA: TGTGCCAGCAGCCAAGAAGGGGGGACTAATGAAAAACTGTTTTTT.

The rearrangement uses TRBV11-3 and TRBJ2-5; 10 nucleotides match TRBD2. CDR1 SGHNT and CDR2 YENEEA come from the germline V gene. The CDR3 consists of 15 residues. V shed 2 bases and J 5 bases; nucleotides not matched to a gene: 5. In DNA, the CDR3 is TGTGCCAGCAGCTTAATGGCTAGCGGGAGTGAGACCCAGTACTTC. This gives the protein CASSLMASGSETQYF.

This clone has a handful of counts. A read error may account for a junction end that differs from germline. The chain links TRBV7-9 to TRBJ2-5; 7 bases align to TRBD2. The CDR3 spans 13 residues. CDR1 and CDR2 (germline): SEHNR, FQNEAQ (reference sequence). CDR3 sequence reads: CASSGDAQETQYF. In DNA form, the CDR3 reads TGCGCCAGCAGCGGGGACGCCCAAGAGACCCAGTACTTC.

This chain uses TRBV4-2 with TRBJ1-5; no reliable D call. The V and J ends lost 0 bases and 4 bases respectively, with 7 bases between them. The CDR3 is made up of 14 amino acids. Per the germline V gene, CDR1 is LGHNA and CDR2 is YNFKEQ. CDR3 region: CASSQDWQNQPQHF. The DNA of the CDR3 is TGTGCCAGCAGCCAAGATTGGCAGAATCAGCCCCAGCATTTT.

The rearrangement joins TRBV5-6 to TRBJ2-7; D gene uncertain. Germline V lookup: CDR1 SGHDT, CDR2 YYEEEE. This CDR3 is 12 amino acids long. V was pared by 1 base and J by 6 bases, with 8 bases between. CDR3 residues: CASSLRRGEQYF. CDR3 nucleotide sequence: TGTGCCAGCAGCTTGAGGCGCGGCGAGCAGTACTTC.

The chain joins TRBV11-3 to TRBJ2-7; 11 nucleotides agree with TRBD1. The V gene's germline CDR1 is SGHNT and CDR2 YENEEA. V trimming: 4 bases; J trimming: 2 bases; junction bases outside the gene matches: 1. This CDR3 is built from 14 residues. CDR3 nucleotides: TGTGCCAGCAGCTGGGGACAGGGGGCCTACGAGCAGTACTTC. This translates into CASSWGQGAYEQYF. The full variable domain, rest sourced from reference TRBV11-3 and TRBJ2-7, is EAGVVQSPRYKIIEKKQPVAFWCNPISGHNTLYWYLQNLGQGPELLIRYENEEAVDDSQLPKDRFSAERLKGVDSTLKIQPAELGDSAVYLCASSWGQGAYEQYFGPGTRLTVT.

This clone occurred a few times. The chain recombines TRBV6-5 with TRBJ2-1; 10 positions match TRBD1. With 7 bases clipped from V and 7 bases from J, the junction kept 10 bases outside the gene matches. Germline CDR1 MNHEY, CDR2 SVGAGI. The CDR3 extends over 15 amino acids. As DNA, the CDR3 is TGTGCCAGCACTCCCCCGGGACAGGGGCTTAATGAGCAGTTCTTC. It encodes CASTPPGQGLNEQFF.

This chain connects TRBV11-3 to TRBJ2-1; 10 bases map to TRBD2. The CDR3 is made up of 15 amino acids. Germline V CDR1 and CDR2: SGHNT, YENEEA. Losses at the gene ends were 5 bases for V and 7 bases for J; bases not matched to a gene: 8. In DNA form, the CDR3 reads TGTGCCAGCAGCCTCGCAGCGGGAGGGCCAAATGAGCAGTTCTTC. Translating gives CASSLAAGGPNEQFF.

This clone has just a few counts. The CDR3: CASSDNRDVREKLFF. The CDR3 DNA reads as TGTGCCAGCAGTGACAACAGGGACGTTCGTGAAAAACTGTTTTTT. The chain recombines TRBV28 with TRBJ1-4, with a possible D match to TRBD1 (6 bases). Germline assignment: CDR1 MDHEN and CDR2 SYDVKM. The V end was cut by 5 bases, the J end by 7 bases, with 17 bases between. The CDR3 extends over 15 amino acids.

The CDR3 region has the DNA TGTGCCAGCAGTTTAGTCAGGGGAGGGACAGATACGCAGTATTTT. Residues: CASSLVRGGTDTQYF. This chain connects TRBV28 to TRBJ2-3, with a possible D match to TRBD2 (7 bases). The V end lost 2 bases, the J end lost 3 bases, and 12 bases lay between the germline ends. The CDR3 covers 15 residues. CDR1 and CDR2 (germline): MDHEN, SYDVKM.

As regards this clone: Other nucleotide sequences from this sample produce the same CDR3. The J gene is TRBJ2-1, the V gene TRBV6-6; TRBD2 agrees at 10 bases. CDR3 length equals 16 residues. The V gene's germline CDR1 is MNHNY and CDR2 SVGAGI (reference sequence). With 8 bases clipped from V and 10 bases from J, the junction kept 17 bases outside the gene matches. The DNA for the CDR3 is TGTGCCAGCCGTTCGACGAAGGCGGGGACTAGCGCAGAGCAGTTCTTC. Translating it yields CASRSTKAGTSAEQFF.

This clone was detected a few times. CDR3 nucleotide sequence: TGTGCCGGGGGACAGGGGGGTATCGGCAATCAGCCCCAGCATTTT. Translating it yields CAGGQGGIGNQPQHF. V is TRBV30 and J is TRBJ1-5; 11 bases map to TRBD1. The V gene end was trimmed by 8 bases and the J gene end by 2 bases; junction bases not matched to a gene: 8. The CDR3 contains 15 residues. From germline, CDR1 is GTSNPN and CDR2 SVGIG (reference sequence).

This clone has only a few counts. V gene TRBV9 combines with J gene TRBJ2-2, with TRBD2 matching 14 bases. This CDR3 is 18 amino acids long. CDR1 is SGDLS, CDR2 YYNGEE, per germline. With V trimmed by 6 bases and J by 0 bases, 7 bases remained unmatched. The CDR3 coding sequence is TGTGCCAGCACCCCTAGGACTAGCGGGAGGACGAACACCGGGGAGCTGTTTTTT. Translated, it gives CASTPRTSGRTNTGELFF.

CDR3 loop: CAWSGTFYEQYF. The CDR3 DNA is TGTGCCTGGAGTGGGACATTCTACGAGCAGTACTTC. The rearrangement links TRBV30 to TRBJ2-7; TRBD1 might be the D (5 bases). The V gene's germline CDR1 is GTSNPN and CDR2 SVGIG (reference sequence). The ends were cut back, 1 base at V and 3 bases at J, with 7 bases in the middle. This CDR3 is built from 12 residues.

This chain links TRBV27 with TRBJ1-5; 7 positions match TRBD1. V was pared by 6 bases and J by 3 bases, with 2 bases of the junction left unmatched. This CDR3 is 13 amino acids long. Germline CDR1 reads MNHEY; CDR2 reads SMNVEV (reference sequence). This chain's CDR3 is CASRDRANQPQHF. The CDR3 DNA reads TGTGCCAGCAGAGACAGGGCCAATCAGCCCCAGCATTTT.

This clone appeared once. A much larger clone lies a single base off, so this may be a read error. Other DNA sequences in the sample encode the same CDR3. The chain joins TRBV19 to TRBJ2-2; D unresolved. The germline V gene has CDR1 LNHDA and CDR2 SQIVND (reference sequence). This CDR3 is 14 amino acids long. The CDR3 loop is CASRHLVRTGELFF. The CDR3 DNA reads TGTGCCAGTAGACATCTCGTTCGCACCGGAGAGCTGTTTTTT.

The J gene is TRBJ1-5, the V gene TRBV27; D is perhaps TRBD1 (6 bases). CDR1 and CDR2 from the germline V gene are MNHEY and SMNVEV (reference sequence). Trimming shortened V by 2 bases and J by 0 bases, and 11 bases separated the two germline ends. CDR3 length: 16 amino acids. CDR3 DNA sequence: TGTGCCAGCAGTTTACTCGGGGGGCATAGCAATCAGCCCCAGCATTTT. It codes for CASSLLGGHSNQPQHF.

The chain has TRBV5-1 and TRBJ1-2; no firm D call. This CDR3 is built from 14 residues. Deletions cut 2 bases from V and 2 bases from J, with 10 bases between. Germline CDR1 reads SGHRS; CDR2 reads YFSETQ. CDR3 nucleotide sequence: TGCGCCAGCAGCTTAACGCTCGGGAACTATGGCTACACCTTC. Residues: CASSLTLGNYGYTF.

At least ten counts were recorded for this clone. The J gene is TRBJ1-5, the V gene TRBV7-2, with a tentative D call TRBD1 (5 bases). CDR1 is SGHTA, CDR2 FQGNSA, per germline. The length of the CDR3 is 13 residues. Trimming shortened V by 3 bases and J by 6 bases, and 9 bases separated the two germline ends. The CDR3 DNA sequence: TGTGCCAGCAGCTTTACAGGCATTCAGCCCCAGCATTTT. It codes for CASSFTGIQPQHF.

The J gene is TRBJ1-4, the V gene TRBV7-9, with D perhaps matching TRBD1 (6 bases). Trimming removed 11 bases from V and 7 bases from J, with 20 bases in between. Germline lookup yields CDR1 SEHNR and CDR2 FQNEAQ (reference sequence). The CDR3 is made up of 14 amino acids. The CDR3 coding sequence is TGTGCCTTCCAAAAGGACAGTACGGCTGAAAAACTGTTTTTT. This codes for CAFQKDSTAEKLFF.

V usage is TRBV27 and J usage is TRBJ2-7; D may match TRBD1 or TRBD2 (5 bases each). The CDR3 sequence is 16 residues long. Trimming removed 0 bases from V and 0 bases from J, with 12 bases in between. From germline, CDR1 is MNHEY and CDR2 SMNVEV (reference sequence). CDR3 region: CASSLSLAGSSYEQYF. The CDR3 DNA follows: TGTGCCAGCAGTTTATCGCTGGCAGGGAGCTCCTACGAGCAGTACTTC.

The J gene is TRBJ1-4, the V gene TRBV27; no reliable D call. V was pared by 3 bases and J by 8 bases, with 19 bases between. The CDR3 contains 16 residues. Germline assignment: CDR1 MNHEY and CDR2 SMNVEV (reference sequence). The CDR3 region has the DNA TGTGCCAGCAGTTTTCGGCCGGTGATGTTGGGCGAAAAACTGTTTTTT. Amino acid sequence: CASSFRPVMLGEKLFF.

This clone was seen only a few times. J is TRBJ2-7 and V is TRBV11-3; 9 bases align to TRBD1. The V gene's germline CDR1 is SGHNT and CDR2 YENEEA. V shed 5 bases and J 5 bases; nucleotides not matched to a gene: 13. The length of the CDR3 is 16 residues. CDR3: CASSQGPGQGHHEQYF. The CDR3 DNA is TGTGCCAGCAGCCAGGGACCGGGACAGGGCCACCACGAGCAGTACTTC.

Concerning this clone itself: A single base separates this from a much larger clone, so it may be a read error. The sample contains more than one DNA sequence encoding this CDR3. The J gene is TRBJ1-1, the V gene TRBV27; 8 bases are shared with TRBD1. Germline CDR1 is MNHEY and CDR2 is SMNVEV (reference sequence). There are 13 residues in the CDR3. With V trimmed by 6 bases and J by 4 bases, 4 bases remained unmatched. The CDR3 here is CASSLTGGTEAFF. Written as DNA, the CDR3 is TGTGCCAGCAGCCTTACAGGGGGCACTGAAGCTTTCTTT.

V and J are TRBV18 and TRBJ1-3, with D unclear. The CDR3 runs to 16 residues. V was cut by 3 bases and J by 0 bases, with 12 bases left in between. In germline, CDR1 is KGHSH, CDR2 LQKENI. Here the CDR3 reads CASSPETASSGNTIYF. CDR3 DNA sequence: TGTGCCAGCTCACCGGAAACAGCGAGCTCTGGAAACACCATATATTTT.

The V gene is TRBV4-2, the J gene TRBJ2-5, with a tentative D call TRBD2 (5 bases). Germline V gene sequence: CDR1 LGHNA, CDR2 YNFKEQ. Trimming took 5 bases from V and 5 from J, leaving 12 bases between them. The CDR3 extends over 13 amino acids. The CDR3 sequence: CASSLGSEETQYF. CDR3 DNA sequence: TGTGCCAGCAGCTTGGGGAGTGAGGAGACCCAGTACTTC.

The chain couples TRBV20-1 to TRBJ2-5, with D perhaps TRBD2 (6 bases). V was clipped by 7 bases and J by 4 bases, with 10 bases between them. The germline gives CDR1 DFQATT, CDR2 SNEGSKA (reference sequence). The CDR3 sequence is 11 residues long. The CDR3 spells CSDGGRETQYF. The DNA of the CDR3 is TGCAGTGACGGAGGGCGAGAGACCCAGTACTTC.

This chain joins TRBV11-2 and TRBJ2-7, with 10 bases fitting TRBD2. The CDR3 spans 16 residues. Germline loops: CDR1 SGHAT, CDR2 FQNNGV. Unmatched junction bases numbered 8, after V lost 5 bases and J lost 1 base. The CDR3 DNA sequence: TGTGCCAGCAGCCCGCTCACTAGCGGGGCTTCCTACGAGCAGTACTTC. The encoded protein is CASSPLTSGASYEQYF.

This clone turned up a few times. This chain joins TRBV19 and TRBJ2-1; D is tentatively TRBD1 or TRBD2 (5 bases each). V was trimmed by 8 bases and J by 9 bases, leaving 14 bases between them. The CDR3 covers 12 residues. Looked up from germline, CDR1 is LNHDA and CDR2 is SQIVND (reference sequence). The CDR3 loop is CASGGIVGEQFF. The CDR3, as DNA: TGTGCCAGTGGGGGAATAGTGGGTGAGCAGTTCTTC.

The chain couples TRBV28 to TRBJ2-3, with 12 nucleotides matching TRBD2. V shed 8 bases and J 4 bases; nucleotides not matched to a gene: 7. Germline lookup yields CDR1 MDHEN and CDR2 SYDVKM. The CDR3 loop spans 15 amino acids. The CDR3 sequence: CASSVTSGSADTQYF. CDR3 DNA: TGTGCCAGCTCTGTGACTAGCGGGAGTGCAGATACGCAGTATTTT.